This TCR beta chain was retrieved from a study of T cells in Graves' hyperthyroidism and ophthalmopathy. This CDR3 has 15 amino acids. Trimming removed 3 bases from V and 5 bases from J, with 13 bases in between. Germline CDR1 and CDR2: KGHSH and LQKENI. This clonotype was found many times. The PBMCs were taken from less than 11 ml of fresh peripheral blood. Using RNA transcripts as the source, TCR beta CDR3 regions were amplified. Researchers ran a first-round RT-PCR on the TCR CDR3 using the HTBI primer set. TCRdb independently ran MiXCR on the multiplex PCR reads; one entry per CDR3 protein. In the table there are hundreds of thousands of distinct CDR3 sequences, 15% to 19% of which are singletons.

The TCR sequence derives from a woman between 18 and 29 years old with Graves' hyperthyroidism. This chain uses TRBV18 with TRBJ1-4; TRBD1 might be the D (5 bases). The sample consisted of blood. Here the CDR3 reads CASSPRTTQNEKLFF. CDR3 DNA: TGTGCCAGCTCACCCAGGACAACCCAGAATGAAAAACTGTTTTTT.